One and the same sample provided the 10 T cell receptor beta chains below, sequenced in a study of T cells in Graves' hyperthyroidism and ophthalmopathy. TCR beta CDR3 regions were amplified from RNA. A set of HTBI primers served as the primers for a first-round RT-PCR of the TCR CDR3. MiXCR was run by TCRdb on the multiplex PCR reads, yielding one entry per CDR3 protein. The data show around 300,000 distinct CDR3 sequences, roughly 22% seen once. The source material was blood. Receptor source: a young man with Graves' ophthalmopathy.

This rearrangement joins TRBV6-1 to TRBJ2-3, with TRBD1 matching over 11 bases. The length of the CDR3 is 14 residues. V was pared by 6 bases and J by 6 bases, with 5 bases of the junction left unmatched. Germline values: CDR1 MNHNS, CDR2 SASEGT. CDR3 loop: CASRPDRGLDTQYF. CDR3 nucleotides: TGTGCCAGCAGACCGGACAGGGGGCTGGATACGCAGTATTTT.

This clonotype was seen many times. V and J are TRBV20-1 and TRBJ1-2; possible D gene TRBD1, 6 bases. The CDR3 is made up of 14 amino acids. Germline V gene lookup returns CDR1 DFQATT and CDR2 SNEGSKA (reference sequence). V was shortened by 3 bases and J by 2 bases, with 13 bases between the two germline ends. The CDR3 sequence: CSARPGHRNYGYTF. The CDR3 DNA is TGCAGTGCTAGGCCGGGACACCGAAACTATGGCTACACCTTC.

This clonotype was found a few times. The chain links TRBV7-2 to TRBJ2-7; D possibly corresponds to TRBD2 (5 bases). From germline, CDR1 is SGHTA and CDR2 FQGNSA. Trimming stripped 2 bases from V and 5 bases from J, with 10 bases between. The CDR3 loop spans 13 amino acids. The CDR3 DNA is TGTGCCAGCAGCTTAATTCAGCGGAACGAGCAGTACTTC. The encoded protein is CASSLIQRNEQYF.

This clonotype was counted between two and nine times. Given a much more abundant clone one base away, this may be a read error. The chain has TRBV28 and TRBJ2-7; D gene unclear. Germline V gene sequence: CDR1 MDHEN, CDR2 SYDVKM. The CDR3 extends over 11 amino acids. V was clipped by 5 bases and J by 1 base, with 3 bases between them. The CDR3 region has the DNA TGTGCCAGCAGTGTGTCCTACGAGCAGTACTTC. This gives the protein CASSVSYEQYF.

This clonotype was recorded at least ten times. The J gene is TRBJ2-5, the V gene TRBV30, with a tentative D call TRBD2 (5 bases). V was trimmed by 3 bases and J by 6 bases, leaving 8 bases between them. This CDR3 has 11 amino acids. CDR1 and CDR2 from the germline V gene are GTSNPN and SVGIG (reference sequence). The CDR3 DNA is TGTGCCTGGAGCGGGGAGCAGACCCAGTACTTC. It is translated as CAWSGEQTQYF.

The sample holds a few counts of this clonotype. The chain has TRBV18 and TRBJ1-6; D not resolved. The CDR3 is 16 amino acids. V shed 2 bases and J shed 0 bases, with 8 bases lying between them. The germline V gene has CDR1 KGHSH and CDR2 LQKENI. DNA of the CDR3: TGTGCCAGCTCACCAGGGTTAAGCTCCTATAATTCACCCCTCCACTTT. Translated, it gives CASSPGLSSYNSPLHF. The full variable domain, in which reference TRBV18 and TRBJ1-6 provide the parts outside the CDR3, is NAGVMQNPRHLVRRRGQEARLRCSPMKGHSHVYWYRQLPEEGLKFMVYLQKENIIDESGMPKERFSAEFPKEGPSILRIQQVVRGDSAAYFCASSPGLSSYNSPLHFGNGTRLTVT.

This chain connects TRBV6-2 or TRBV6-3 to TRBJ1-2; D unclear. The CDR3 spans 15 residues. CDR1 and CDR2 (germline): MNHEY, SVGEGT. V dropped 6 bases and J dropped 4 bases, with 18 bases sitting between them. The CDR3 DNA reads TGTGCCAGCAGCCACCCAAGGCAGTTATCCTATGGCTACACCTTC. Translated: CASSHPRQLSYGYTF.

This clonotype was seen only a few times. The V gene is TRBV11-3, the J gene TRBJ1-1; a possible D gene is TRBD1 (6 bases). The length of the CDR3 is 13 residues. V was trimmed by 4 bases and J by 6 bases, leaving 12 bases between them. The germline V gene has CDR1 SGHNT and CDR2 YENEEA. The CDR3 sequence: CASSSYRAPEAFF. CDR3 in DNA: TGTGCCAGCAGCTCATACAGGGCTCCTGAAGCTTTCTTT.

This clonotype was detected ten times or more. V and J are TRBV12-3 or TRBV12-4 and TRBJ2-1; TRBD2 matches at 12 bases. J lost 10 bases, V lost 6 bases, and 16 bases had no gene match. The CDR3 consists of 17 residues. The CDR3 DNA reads TGTGCCAGCAGCTCCCAACTAGCGGGAGGCACAAGGTACGAGCAGTTCTTC. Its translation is CASSSQLAGGTRYEQFF.

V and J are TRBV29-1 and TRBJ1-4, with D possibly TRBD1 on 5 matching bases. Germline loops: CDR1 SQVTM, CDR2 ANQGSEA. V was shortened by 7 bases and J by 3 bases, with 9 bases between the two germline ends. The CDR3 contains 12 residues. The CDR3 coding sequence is TGCAGCGGGATGGGGGCTAATGAAAAACTGTTTTTT. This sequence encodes CSGMGANEKLFF. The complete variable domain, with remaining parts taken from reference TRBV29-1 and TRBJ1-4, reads SAVISQKPSRDICQRGTSLTIQCQVDSQVTMMFWYRQQPGQSLTLIATANQGSEATYESGFVIDKFPISRPNLTFSTLTVSNMSPEDSSIYLCSGMGANEKLFFGSGTQLSVL.